A single sample is the source of the 2 T cell receptor beta chains below, sequenced in a study of glioma-infiltrating T cells after dendritic cell vaccination. Assay: immunoSEQ multiplex PCR; the TCRdb copy retains only in-frame clones and omits some. The sample has roughly 100,000 clones; roughly 79% are singletons. Sequences were derived from blood, sampled before dendritic cell vaccination. The source is a human donor with glioblastoma.

The chain carries TRBV19 and TRBJ1-4, with D unresolved. The CDR3 has 13 amino acids. Per germline, CDR1 LNHDA and CDR2 SQIVND (reference sequence). With 8 bases removed from V and 4 bases from J, the gap between germline ends came to 11 bases. Here the CDR3 DNA reads TGTGCCAGTTCCGACGGGTTTAATGAAAAACTGTTTTTT. As protein: CASSDGFNEKLFF.

The chain carries TRBV30 and TRBJ2-7; TRBD2 matches at 8 bases. The germline gives CDR1 GTSNPN, CDR2 SVGIG (reference sequence). V gave up 2 bases and J gave up 7 bases; unmatched junction bases: 10. This CDR3 spans 14 amino acids. DNA for the CDR3: TGTGCCTGGAGTAGGGGACTAGGCTCGGGGGAGCAGTACTTC. It specifies CAWSRGLGSGEQYF.